The 14 T cell receptor beta chains presented below share a single source sample, sequenced in a study of blood T cell repertoires in COVID-19. Repertoires were generated with immunoSEQ multiplex PCR, while TCRdb's copy carries only in-frame clones and drops some. The table shows 240,000 or so clones, with around 90% occurring only once. Sequenced sample: peripheral blood. All receptors derive from a woman aged 40 to 50 who had recovered from COVID-19.

The chain uses TRBV27 and TRBJ2-7; 7 bases map to TRBD2. This CDR3 is built from 14 residues. The germline gives CDR1 MNHEY, CDR2 SMNVEV (reference sequence). Losses at the gene ends were 3 bases for V and 2 bases for J; bases not matched to a gene: 4. As DNA, the CDR3 is TGTGCCAGCAGTTTTCGAGCGGGGCCCTACGAGCAGTACGTC. Amino acids: CASSFRAGPYEQYV.

The J gene is TRBJ1-2, the V gene TRBV27, with D unresolved. With 2 bases removed from V and 7 bases from J, the gap between germline ends came to 11 bases. CDR1 and CDR2 from the germline V gene are MNHEY and SMNVEV (reference sequence). The CDR3 has 13 residues. This CDR3 is CASSLQARGGYTF. The CDR3 DNA is TGTGCCAGCAGTTTACAGGCCCGGGGTGGCTACACCTTC.

The V call is TRBV9, the J call TRBJ1-6; 9 bases match TRBD1. V was pared by 4 bases and J by 6 bases, with 11 bases of the junction left unmatched. The CDR3 consists of 17 residues. The germline V gene encodes CDR1 SGDLS and CDR2 YYNGEE. CDR3 region: CASSTTGGSVPNSPLHF. In DNA, the CDR3 is TGTGCCAGCAGCACTACAGGGGGCTCCGTTCCTAATTCACCCCTCCACTTT.

The chain combines TRBV14 with TRBJ2-5; 11 bases line up with TRBD1. V dropped 4 bases and J dropped 5; count of bases not matched to a gene: 3. The CDR3 covers 14 residues. Germline-derived CDR1 and CDR2 are SGHDN and FVKESK. The CDR3 protein is CASSRTGGRETQYF. CDR3 nucleotides: TGTGCCAGCAGCCGGACAGGGGGCAGGGAGACCCAGTACTTC.

The chain carries TRBV3-1 (or the pseudogene TRBV3-2) and TRBJ1-1, with a possible D match to TRBD1 (6 bases). The CDR3 runs 12 residues. CDR1 and CDR2 (germline): LGHDT, YNNKEL (reference sequence). V dropped 4 bases and J dropped 11 bases, with 14 bases sitting between them. CDR3 in amino acids: CASSPGGGEAFF. The CDR3 DNA reads TGTGCCAGCAGCCCCGGGGGGGGCGAGGCTTTCTTT.

V and J are TRBV15 and TRBJ1-2; 9 bases align to TRBD1. The germline CDR1 and CDR2 sequences are LNHNV and YYDKDF (reference sequence). This CDR3 has 17 residues. V lost 3 bases, J lost 5 bases, and 13 bases stayed unmatched. CDR3: CATSSPSDPGQGYGYTF. The CDR3 DNA is TGTGCCACCAGCAGCCCCTCAGATCCGGGACAGGGATATGGCTACACCTTC.

This clone was seen just once. V is TRBV29-1 and J is TRBJ1-3; D gene ambiguous. From germline, CDR1 is SQVTM and CDR2 ANQGSEA. This CDR3 comprises 14 residues. Trimming cost V 6 bases and J 0 bases, with 12 bases left between them. CDR3: CSVLTRVSGNTIYF. The CDR3 bases are TGCAGCGTCCTAACTAGAGTCTCTGGAAACACCATATATTTT.

The CDR3 nucleotides read TGTGCCTGGAGTAGGCCTCGGGGCAATCAGCCCCAGCATTTT. Translated, it gives CAWSRPRGNQPQHF. The chain couples TRBV30 to TRBJ1-5; D unclear. Trimming removed 2 bases at V and 2 bases at J, with 10 bases between. Per germline, CDR1 GTSNPN and CDR2 SVGIG (reference sequence). The CDR3 sequence is 14 residues long. Full variable domain (remainder filled in from reference TRBV30 and TRBJ1-5): SQTIHQWPATLVQPVGSPLSLECTVEGTSNPNLYWYRQAAGRGLQLLFYSVGIGQISSEVPQNLSASRPQDRQFILSSKKLLLSDSGFYLCAWSRPRGNQPQHFGDGTRLSIL.

The chain combines TRBV9 with TRBJ1-1; D gene unclear. V was pared by 0 bases and J by 2 bases, with 8 bases between. Per germline, CDR1 SGDLS and CDR2 YYNGEE. The CDR3 sequence is 14 residues long. CDR3 DNA: TGTGCCAGCAGCGTAGGGGCAGACAACACTGAAGCTTTCTTT. Translated: CASSVGADNTEAFF.

The chain is built from TRBV18 and TRBJ1-2, with 8 bases identical to TRBD1. Trimming removed 6 bases from V and 4 bases from J; junction bases left unmatched: 10. The length of the CDR3 is 15 residues. Germline values: CDR1 KGHSH, CDR2 LQKENI. CDR3 bases: TGTGCCAGCTCCCCAGGGGGACAGGAGGCCTATGGCTACACCTTC. Protein product: CASSPGGQEAYGYTF.

In this sample, this clone turned up once. The rearrangement uses TRBV3-1 (or the pseudogene TRBV3-2) and TRBJ1-2; tentative D call: TRBD1 (6 bases). Germline V gives CDR1 LGHDT, CDR2 YNNKEL (reference sequence). The CDR3 loop spans 14 amino acids. The V and J ends lost 1 base and 8 bases respectively, with 14 bases between them. The CDR3 nucleotides read TGTGCCAGCAGCCAAGGGGGGCCCCCAGGGGGCTACACCTTC. Encoded protein: CASSQGGPPGGYTF.

This clone has a handful of counts. The chain couples TRBV2 to TRBJ2-2; TRBD2 agrees at 11 bases. J lost 6 bases, V lost 6 bases, and 3 bases had no gene match. This CDR3 has 14 amino acids. CDR1 and CDR2 from the germline V gene are SNHLY and FYNNEI. The CDR3 region has the DNA TGTGCCAGCAGGGGACTAGCGGCGGCCGGGGAGCTGTTTTTT. It yields the protein CASRGLAAAGELFF.

The J gene is TRBJ2-1, the V gene TRBV7-9; D might be TRBD2 (5 bases). This CDR3 contains 14 residues. V gave up 0 bases and J gave up 6 bases, with 9 bases separating them. Germline V gives CDR1 SEHNR, CDR2 FQNEAQ (reference sequence). The CDR3: CASSLAGGPNEQFF. The CDR3 nucleotides read TGTGCCAGCAGCTTAGCGGGCGGGCCCAATGAGCAGTTCTTC.

This clone was picked up one time. This rearrangement joins TRBV6-2 or TRBV6-3 to TRBJ2-2; no clear D gene. Between the trimmed V and J ends, which lost 5 bases and 8 bases, there was a span of 6 bases. CDR3 length: 11 amino acids. The V gene's germline CDR1 is MNHEY and CDR2 SVGEGT. Here the CDR3 reads CASSGWGELFF. Written as DNA, the CDR3 is TGTGCCAGCAGTGGCTGGGGGGAGCTGTTTTTT.